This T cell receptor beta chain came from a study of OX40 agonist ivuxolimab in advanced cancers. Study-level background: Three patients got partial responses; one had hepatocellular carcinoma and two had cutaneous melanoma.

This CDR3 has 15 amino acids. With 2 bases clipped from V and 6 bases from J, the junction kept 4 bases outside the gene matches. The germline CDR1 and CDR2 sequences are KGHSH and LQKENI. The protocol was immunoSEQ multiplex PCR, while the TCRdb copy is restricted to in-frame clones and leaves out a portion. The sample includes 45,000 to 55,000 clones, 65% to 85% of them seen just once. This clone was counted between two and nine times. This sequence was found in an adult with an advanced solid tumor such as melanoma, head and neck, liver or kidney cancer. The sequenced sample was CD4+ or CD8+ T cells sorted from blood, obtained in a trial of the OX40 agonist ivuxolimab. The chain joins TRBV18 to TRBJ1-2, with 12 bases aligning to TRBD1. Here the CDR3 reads CASSPDGTGGNGYTF. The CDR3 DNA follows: TGTGCCAGCTCACCAGATGGGACAGGGGGCAATGGCTACACCTTC.